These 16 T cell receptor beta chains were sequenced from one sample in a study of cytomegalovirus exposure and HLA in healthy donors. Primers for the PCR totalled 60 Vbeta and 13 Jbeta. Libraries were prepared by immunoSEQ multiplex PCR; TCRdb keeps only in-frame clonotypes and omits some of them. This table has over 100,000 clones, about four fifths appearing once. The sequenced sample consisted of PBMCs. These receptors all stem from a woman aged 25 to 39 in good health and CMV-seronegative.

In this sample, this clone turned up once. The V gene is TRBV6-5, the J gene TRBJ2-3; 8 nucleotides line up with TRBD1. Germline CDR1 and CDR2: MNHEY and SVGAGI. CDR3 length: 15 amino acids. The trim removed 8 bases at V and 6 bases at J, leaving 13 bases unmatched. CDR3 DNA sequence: TGTGCCAGCGGGCGGTGGCAGGGGGCTGATGATACGCAGTATTTT. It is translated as CASGRWQGADDTQYF.

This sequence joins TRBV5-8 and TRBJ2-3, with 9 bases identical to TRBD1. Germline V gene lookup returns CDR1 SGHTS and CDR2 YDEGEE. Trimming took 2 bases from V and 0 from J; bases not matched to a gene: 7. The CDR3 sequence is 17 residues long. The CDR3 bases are TGTGCCAGCAGCTTCGAAATACAGGGGGCAAGCACAGATACGCAGTATTTT. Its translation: CASSFEIQGASTDTQYF. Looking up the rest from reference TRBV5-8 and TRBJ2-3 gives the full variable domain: EAGVTQSPTHLIKTRGQQATLRCSPISGHTSVYWYQQALGLGLQFLLWYDEGEERNRGNFPPRFSGRQFPNYSSELNVNALELEDSALYLCASSFEIQGASTDTQYFGPGTRLTVL.

The CDR3 nucleotides are TGTGCCAGCAGTGGAAAACTAGCGGGAGTCGGTGAGCAGTTCTTC. This translates into CASSGKLAGVGEQFF. This chain links TRBV6-1 with TRBJ2-1; 11 bases agree with TRBD2. V was pared by 4 bases and J by 9 bases, with 8 bases of the junction left unmatched. Germline values: CDR1 MNHNS, CDR2 SASEGT. CDR3 size: 15 residues.

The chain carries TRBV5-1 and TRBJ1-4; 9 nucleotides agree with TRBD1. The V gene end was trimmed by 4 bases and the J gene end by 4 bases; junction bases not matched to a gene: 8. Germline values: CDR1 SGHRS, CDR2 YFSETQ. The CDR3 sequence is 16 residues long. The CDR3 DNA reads TGCGCCAGCAGCCTCGACTCGACAGGGGGTAATGAAAAACTGTTTTTT. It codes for CASSLDSTGGNEKLFF.

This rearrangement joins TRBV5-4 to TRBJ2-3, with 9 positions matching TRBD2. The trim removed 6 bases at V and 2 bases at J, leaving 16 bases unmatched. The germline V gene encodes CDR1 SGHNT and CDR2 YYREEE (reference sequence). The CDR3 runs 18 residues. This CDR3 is CASNLPPRAGGPTDTQYF. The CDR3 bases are TGTGCCAGCAACTTACCCCCCCGAGCGGGGGGCCCCACAGATACGCAGTATTTT.

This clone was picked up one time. The CDR3: CASSLGSAGVFAYNEQFF. CDR3 coding DNA: TGTGCCAGCAGCTTGGGTTCAGCGGGAGTATTTGCCTACAATGAGCAGTTCTTC. The V call is TRBV5-4, the J call TRBJ2-1, with 8 nucleotides matching TRBD2. Trimming took 0 bases from V and 2 from J; bases not matched to a gene: 10. Germline V gene lookup returns CDR1 SGHNT and CDR2 YYREEE (reference sequence). CDR3 size: 18 residues.

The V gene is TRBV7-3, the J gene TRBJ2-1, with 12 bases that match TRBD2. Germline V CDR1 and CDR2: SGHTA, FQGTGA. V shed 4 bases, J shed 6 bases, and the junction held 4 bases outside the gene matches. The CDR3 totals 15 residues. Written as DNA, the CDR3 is TGTGCCAGCAGCTCTGCTAGCGGGAGGGCCAATGAGCAGTTCTTC. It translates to CASSSASGRANEQFF.

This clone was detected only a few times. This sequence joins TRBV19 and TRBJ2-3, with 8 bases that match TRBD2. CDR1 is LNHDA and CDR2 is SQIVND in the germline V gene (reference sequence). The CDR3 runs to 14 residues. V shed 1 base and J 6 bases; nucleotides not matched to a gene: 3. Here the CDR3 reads CASSIVAGGDTQYF. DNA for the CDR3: TGTGCCAGTAGTATAGTCGCGGGAGGCGATACGCAGTATTTT. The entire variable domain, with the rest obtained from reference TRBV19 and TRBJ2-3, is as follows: DGGITQSPKYLFRKEGQNVTLSCEQNLNHDAMYWYRQDPGQGLRLIYYSQIVNDFQKGDIAEGYSVSREKKESFPLTVTSAQKNPTAFYLCASSIVAGGDTQYFGPGTRLTVL.

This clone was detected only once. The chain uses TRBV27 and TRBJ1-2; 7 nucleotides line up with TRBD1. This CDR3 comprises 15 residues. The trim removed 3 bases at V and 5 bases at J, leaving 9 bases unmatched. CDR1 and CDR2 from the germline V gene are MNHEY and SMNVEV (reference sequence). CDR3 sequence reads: CASSLREGAGYGYTF. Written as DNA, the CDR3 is TGTGCCAGCAGTTTGAGAGAGGGGGCTGGGTATGGCTACACCTTC.

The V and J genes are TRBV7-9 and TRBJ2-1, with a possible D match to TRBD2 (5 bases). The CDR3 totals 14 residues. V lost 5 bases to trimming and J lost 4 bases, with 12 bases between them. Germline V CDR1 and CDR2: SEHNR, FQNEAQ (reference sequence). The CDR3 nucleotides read TGTGCCAGCAGCCCCAGCGGAGATTACAATGAGCAGTTCTTC. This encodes CASSPSGDYNEQFF.

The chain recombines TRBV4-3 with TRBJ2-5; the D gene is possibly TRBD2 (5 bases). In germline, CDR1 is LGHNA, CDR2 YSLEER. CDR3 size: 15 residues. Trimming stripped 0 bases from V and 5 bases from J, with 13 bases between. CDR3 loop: CASSQEGRASETQYF. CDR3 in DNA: TGCGCCAGCAGCCAAGAGGGTCGGGCTAGCGAGACCCAGTACTTC.

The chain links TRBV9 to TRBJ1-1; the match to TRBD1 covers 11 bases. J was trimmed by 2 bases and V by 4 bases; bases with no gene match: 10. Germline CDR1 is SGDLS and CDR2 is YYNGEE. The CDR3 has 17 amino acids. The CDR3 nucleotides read TGTGCCAGCAGCAGGACAGGGGGCGCCCCGCCTAACACTGAAGCTTTCTTT. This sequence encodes CASSRTGGAPPNTEAFF.

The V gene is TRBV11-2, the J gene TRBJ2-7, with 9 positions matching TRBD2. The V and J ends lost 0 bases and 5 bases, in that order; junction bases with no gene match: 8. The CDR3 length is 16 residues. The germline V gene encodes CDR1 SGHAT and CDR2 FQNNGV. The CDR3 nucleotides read TGTGCCAGCAGCTTAGATCTGGCTAGCGGGACCCACGAGCAGTACTTC. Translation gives CASSLDLASGTHEQYF.

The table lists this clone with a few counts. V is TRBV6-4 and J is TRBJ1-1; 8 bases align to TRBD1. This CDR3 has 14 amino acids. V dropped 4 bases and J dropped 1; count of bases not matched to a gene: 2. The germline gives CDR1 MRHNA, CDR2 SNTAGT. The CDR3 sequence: CASSAGGGNTEAFF. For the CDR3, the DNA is TGTGCCAGCAGTGCAGGGGGCGGGAACACTGAAGCTTTCTTT.

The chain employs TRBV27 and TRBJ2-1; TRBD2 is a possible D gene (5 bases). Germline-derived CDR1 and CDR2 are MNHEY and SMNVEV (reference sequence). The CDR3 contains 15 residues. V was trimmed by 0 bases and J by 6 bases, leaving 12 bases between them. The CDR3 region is CASSLSGGRSNEQFF. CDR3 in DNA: TGTGCCAGCAGTTTATCGGGCGGGCGGTCCAATGAGCAGTTCTTC.

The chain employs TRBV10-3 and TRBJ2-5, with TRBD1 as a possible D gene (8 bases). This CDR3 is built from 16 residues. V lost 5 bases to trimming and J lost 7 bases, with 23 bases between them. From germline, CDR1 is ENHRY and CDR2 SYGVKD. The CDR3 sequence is CAISKVDRGGDRTQYF. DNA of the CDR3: TGTGCCATCAGTAAAGTCGACAGGGGAGGGGATCGGACCCAGTACTTC.